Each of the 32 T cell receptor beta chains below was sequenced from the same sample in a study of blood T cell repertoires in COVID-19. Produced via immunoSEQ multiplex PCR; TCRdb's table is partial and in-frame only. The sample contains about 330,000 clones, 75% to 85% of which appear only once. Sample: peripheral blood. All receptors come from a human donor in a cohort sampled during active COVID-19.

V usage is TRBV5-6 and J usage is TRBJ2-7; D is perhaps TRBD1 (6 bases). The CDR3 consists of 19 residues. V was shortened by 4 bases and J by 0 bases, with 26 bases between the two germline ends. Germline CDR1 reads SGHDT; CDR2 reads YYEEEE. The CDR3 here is CASSHFERYRALDSYEQYF. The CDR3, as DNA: TGTGCCAGCAGCCATTTCGAGCGGTACAGGGCCCTAGACTCCTACGAGCAGTACTTC.

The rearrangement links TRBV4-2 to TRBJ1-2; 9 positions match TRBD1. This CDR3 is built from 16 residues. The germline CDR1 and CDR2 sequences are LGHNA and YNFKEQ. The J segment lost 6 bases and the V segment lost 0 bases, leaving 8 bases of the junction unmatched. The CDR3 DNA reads TGTGCCAGCAGCCAAGAAGTCCCGCGGGACAGGGATGGCTACACCTTC. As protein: CASSQEVPRDRDGYTF.

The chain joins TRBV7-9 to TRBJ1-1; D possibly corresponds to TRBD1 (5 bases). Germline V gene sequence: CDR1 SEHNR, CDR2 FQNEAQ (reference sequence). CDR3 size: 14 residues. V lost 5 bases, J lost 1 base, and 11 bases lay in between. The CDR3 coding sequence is TGTGCCAGCAGCCCCCAGGGCCCGAACACTGAAGCTTTCTTT. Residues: CASSPQGPNTEAFF. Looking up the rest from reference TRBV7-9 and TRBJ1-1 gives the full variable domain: DTGVSQNPRHKITKRGQNVTFRCDPISEHNRLYWYRQTLGQGPEFLTYFQNEAQLEKSRLLSDRFSAERPKGSFSTLEIQRTEQGDSAMYLCASSPQGPNTEAFFGQGTRLTVV.

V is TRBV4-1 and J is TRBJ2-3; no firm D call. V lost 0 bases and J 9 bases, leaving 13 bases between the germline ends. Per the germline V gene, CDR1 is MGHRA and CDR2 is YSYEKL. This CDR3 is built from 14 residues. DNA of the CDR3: TGCGCCAGCAGCCAAGATCCCGCTGCGCCCACGCAGTATTTT. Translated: CASSQDPAAPTQYF.

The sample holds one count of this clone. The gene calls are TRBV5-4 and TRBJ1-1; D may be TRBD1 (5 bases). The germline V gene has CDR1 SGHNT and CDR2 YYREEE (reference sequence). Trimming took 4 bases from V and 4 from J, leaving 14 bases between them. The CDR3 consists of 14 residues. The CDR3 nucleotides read TGTGCCAGCAGCATGGAAGGGGTTGGCACTGAAGCTTTCTTT. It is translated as CASSMEGVGTEAFF.

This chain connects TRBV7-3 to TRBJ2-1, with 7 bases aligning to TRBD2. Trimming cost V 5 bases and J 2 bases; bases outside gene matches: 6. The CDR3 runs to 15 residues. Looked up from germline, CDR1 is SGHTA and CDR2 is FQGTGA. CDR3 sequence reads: CASSPKRGAYNEQFF. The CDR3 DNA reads TGTGCCAGCAGCCCAAAGCGGGGAGCCTACAATGAGCAGTTCTTC.

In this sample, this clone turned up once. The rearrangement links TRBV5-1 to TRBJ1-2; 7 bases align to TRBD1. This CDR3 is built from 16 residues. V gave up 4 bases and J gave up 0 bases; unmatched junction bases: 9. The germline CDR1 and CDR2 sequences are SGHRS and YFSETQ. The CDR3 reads CASSPTGDPANYGYTF. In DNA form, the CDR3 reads TGCGCCAGCAGCCCAACAGGGGACCCAGCTAACTATGGCTACACCTTC. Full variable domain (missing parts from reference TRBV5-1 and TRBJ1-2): KAGVTQTPRYLIKTRGQQVTLSCSPISGHRSVSWYQQTPGQGLQFLFEYFSETQRNKGNFPGRFSGRQFSNSRSEMNVSTLELGDSALYLCASSPTGDPANYGYTFGSGTRLTVV.

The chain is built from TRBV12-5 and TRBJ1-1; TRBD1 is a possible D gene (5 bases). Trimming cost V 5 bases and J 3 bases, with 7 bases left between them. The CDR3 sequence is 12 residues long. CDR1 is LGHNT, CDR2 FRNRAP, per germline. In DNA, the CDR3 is TGTGCTAGTGGTGGACACTACACTGAAGCTTTCTTT. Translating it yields CASGGHYTEAFF.

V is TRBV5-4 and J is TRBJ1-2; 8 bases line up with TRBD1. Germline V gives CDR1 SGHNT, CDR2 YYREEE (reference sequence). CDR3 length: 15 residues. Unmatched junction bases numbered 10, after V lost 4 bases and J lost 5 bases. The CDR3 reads CASSPPGGIRYGYTF. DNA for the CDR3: TGTGCCAGCAGCCCACCAGGGGGCATTAGGTATGGCTACACCTTC.

The chain's CDR3 is CATSDMGLDYGYTF. The DNA of the CDR3 is TGTGCCACCAGTGACATGGGCCTGGACTATGGCTACACCTTC. The chain recombines TRBV24-1 with TRBJ1-2; D ambiguous. Looked up from germline, CDR1 is KGHDR and CDR2 is SFDVKD. Between the trimmed V and J ends, which lost 4 bases and 3 bases, there was a span of 11 bases. The CDR3 has 14 residues.

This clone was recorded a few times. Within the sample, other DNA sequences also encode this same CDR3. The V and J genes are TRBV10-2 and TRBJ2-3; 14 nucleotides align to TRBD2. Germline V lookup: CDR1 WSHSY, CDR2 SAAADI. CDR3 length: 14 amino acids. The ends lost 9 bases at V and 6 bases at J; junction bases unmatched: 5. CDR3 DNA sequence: TGCGCCAGTCGACTAGCGGGGGGGCAGGATACGCAGTATTTT. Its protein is CASRLAGGQDTQYF.

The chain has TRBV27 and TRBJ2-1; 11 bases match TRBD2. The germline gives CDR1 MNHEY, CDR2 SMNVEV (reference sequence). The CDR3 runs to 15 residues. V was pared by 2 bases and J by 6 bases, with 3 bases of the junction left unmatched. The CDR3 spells CASSLGSGGVNEQFF. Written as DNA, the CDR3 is TGTGCCAGCAGTTTAGGTAGCGGGGGGGTCAATGAGCAGTTCTTC.

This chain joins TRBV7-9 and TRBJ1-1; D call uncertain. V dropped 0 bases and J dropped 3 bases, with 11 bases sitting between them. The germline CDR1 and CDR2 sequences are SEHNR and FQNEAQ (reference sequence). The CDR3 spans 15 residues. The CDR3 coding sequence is TGTGCCAGCAGCTTAGCGCAGGCGGGCTACACTGAAGCTTTCTTT. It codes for CASSLAQAGYTEAFF. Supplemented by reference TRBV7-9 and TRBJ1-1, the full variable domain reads DTGVSQNPRHKITKRGQNVTFRCDPISEHNRLYWYRQTLGQGPEFLTYFQNEAQLEKSRLLSDRFSAERPKGSFSTLEIQRTEQGDSAMYLCASSLAQAGYTEAFFGQGTRLTVV.

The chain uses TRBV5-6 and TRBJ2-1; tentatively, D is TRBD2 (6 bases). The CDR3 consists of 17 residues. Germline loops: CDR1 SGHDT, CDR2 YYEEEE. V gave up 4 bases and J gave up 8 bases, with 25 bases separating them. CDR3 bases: TGTGCCAGCAGCCCCGATGGAGGGGCCACTGAGGTCGATGAGCAGTTCTTC. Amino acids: CASSPDGGATEVDEQFF.

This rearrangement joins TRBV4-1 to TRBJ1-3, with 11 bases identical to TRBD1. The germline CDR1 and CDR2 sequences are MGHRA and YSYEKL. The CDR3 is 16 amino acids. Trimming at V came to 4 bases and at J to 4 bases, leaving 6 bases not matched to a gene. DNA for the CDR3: TGCGCCAGCAGCCCGTGGGACAGGGGGGCAGGAAACACCATATATTTT. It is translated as CASSPWDRGAGNTIYF.

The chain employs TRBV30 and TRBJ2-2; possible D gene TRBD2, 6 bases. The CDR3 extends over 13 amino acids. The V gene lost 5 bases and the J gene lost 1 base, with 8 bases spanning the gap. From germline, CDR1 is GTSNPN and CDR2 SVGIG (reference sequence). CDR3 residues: CAWGGENTGELFF. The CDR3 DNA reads TGTGCCTGGGGCGGGGAGAACACCGGGGAGCTGTTTTTT.

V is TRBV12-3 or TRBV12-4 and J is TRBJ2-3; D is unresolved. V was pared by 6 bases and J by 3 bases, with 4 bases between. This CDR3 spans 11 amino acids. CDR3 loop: CASRRTDTQYF. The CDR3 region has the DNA TGTGCCAGCAGGAGAACAGATACGCAGTATTTT.

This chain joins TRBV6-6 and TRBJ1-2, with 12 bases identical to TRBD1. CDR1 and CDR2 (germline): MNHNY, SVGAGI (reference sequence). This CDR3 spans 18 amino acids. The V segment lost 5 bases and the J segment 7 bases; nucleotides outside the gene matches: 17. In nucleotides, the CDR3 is TGTGCCAGCAGTCGCAAGGGACAGGGGGCCCACCTCTTCCGTGGCTACACCTTC. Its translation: CASSRKGQGAHLFRGYTF.

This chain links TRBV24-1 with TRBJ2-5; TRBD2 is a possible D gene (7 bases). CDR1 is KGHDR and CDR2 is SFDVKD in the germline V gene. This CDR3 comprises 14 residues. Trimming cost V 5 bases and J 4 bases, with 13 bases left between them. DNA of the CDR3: TGTGCCACCAGTGTAAAGGGAGGGGGAGAGACCCAGTACTTC. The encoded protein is CATSVKGGGETQYF.

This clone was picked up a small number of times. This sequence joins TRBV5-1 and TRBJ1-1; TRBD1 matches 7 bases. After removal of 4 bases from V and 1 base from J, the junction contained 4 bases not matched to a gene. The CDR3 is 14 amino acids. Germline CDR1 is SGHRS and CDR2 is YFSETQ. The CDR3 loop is CASSVRDRNTEAFF. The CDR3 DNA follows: TGCGCCAGCAGCGTCCGGGACAGGAACACTGAAGCTTTCTTT.

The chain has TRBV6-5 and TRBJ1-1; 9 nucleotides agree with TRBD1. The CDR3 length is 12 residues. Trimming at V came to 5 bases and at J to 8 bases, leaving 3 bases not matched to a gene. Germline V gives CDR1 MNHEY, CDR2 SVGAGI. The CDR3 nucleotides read TGTGCCAGCAGTACTACAGGGGGCGAAGCTTTCTTT. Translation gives CASSTTGGEAFF.

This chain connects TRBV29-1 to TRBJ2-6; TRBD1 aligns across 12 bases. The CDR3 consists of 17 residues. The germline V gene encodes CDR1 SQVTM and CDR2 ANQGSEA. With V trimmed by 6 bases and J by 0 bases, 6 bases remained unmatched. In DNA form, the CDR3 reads TGCAGCGTGGGGACAGGGGGCGGGCTCTCTGGGGCCAACGTCCTGACTTTC. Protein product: CSVGTGGGLSGANVLTF. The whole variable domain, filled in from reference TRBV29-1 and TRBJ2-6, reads SAVISQKPSRDICQRGTSLTIQCQVDSQVTMMFWYRQQPGQSLTLIATANQGSEATYESGFVIDKFPISRPNLTFSTLTVSNMSPEDSSIYLCSVGTGGGLSGANVLTFGAGSRLTVL.

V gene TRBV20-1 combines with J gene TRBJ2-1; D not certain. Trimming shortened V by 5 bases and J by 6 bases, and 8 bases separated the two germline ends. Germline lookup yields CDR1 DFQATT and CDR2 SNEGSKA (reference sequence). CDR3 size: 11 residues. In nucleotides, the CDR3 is TGCAGTGCTCCGACTGTCAATGAGCAGTTCTTC. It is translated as CSAPTVNEQFF.

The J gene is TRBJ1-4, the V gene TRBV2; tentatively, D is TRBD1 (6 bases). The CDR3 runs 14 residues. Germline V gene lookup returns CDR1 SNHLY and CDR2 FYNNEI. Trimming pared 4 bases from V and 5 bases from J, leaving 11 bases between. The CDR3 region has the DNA TGTGCCAGCAGTGCCGGGACACCCAATGAAAAACTGTTTTTT. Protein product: CASSAGTPNEKLFF. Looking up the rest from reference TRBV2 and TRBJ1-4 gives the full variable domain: EPEVTQTPSHQVTQMGQEVILRCVPISNHLYFYWYRQILGQKVEFLVSFYNNEISEKSEIFDDQFSVERPDGSNFTLKIRSTKLEDSAMYFCASSAGTPNEKLFFGSGTQLSVL.

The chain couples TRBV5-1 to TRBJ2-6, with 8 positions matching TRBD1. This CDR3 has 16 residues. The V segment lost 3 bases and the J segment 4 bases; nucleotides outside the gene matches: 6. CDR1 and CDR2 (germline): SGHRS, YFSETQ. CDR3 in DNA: TGCGCCAGCAGCTCCGACAGGGGTGCGGGGGCCAACGTCCTGACTTTC. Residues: CASSSDRGAGANVLTF.

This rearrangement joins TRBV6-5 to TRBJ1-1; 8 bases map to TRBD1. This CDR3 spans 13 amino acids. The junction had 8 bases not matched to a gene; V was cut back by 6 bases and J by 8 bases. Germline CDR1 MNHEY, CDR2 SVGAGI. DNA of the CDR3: TGTGCCAGCAGGGGGGTCGGACAGGGCGAAGCTTTCTTT. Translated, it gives CASRGVGQGEAFF.

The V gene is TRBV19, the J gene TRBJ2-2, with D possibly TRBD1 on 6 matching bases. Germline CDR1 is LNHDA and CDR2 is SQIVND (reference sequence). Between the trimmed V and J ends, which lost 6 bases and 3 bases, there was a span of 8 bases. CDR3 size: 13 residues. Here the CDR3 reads CASSGQYTGELFF. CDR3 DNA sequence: TGTGCCAGTAGCGGACAGTACACCGGGGAGCTGTTTTTT. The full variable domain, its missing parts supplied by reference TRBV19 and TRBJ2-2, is DGGITQSPKYLFRKEGQNVTLSCEQNLNHDAMYWYRQDPGQGLRLIYYSQIVNDFQKGDIAEGYSVSREKKESFPLTVTSAQKNPTAFYLCASSGQYTGELFFGEGSRLTVL.

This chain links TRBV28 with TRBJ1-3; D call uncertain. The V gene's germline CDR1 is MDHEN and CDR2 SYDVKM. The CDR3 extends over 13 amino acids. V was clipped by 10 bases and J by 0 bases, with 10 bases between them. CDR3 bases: TGTGCCACCTCAGGAATCTCTGGAAACACCATATATTTT. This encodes CATSGISGNTIYF. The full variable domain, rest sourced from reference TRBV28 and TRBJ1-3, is DVKVTQSSRYLVKRTGEKVFLECVQDMDHENMFWYRQDPGLGLRLIYFSYDVKMKEKGDIPEGYSVSREKKERFSLILESASTNQTSMYLCATSGISGNTIYFGEGSWLTVV.

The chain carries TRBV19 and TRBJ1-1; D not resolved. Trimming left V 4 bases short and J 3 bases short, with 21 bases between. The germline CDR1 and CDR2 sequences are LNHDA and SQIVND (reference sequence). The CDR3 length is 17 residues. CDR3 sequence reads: CASSTYRVRVIDTEAFF. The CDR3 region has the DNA TGTGCCAGTAGTACTTACCGTGTGAGGGTCATCGACACTGAAGCTTTCTTT.

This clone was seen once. The CDR3 nucleotides read TGTGCCACCAGCAGAGATCTACTTTCGGCTTTCTTT. It is translated as CATSRDLLSAFF. The chain carries TRBV15 and TRBJ1-1, with unresolved D. V was trimmed by 0 bases and J by 11 bases, leaving 10 bases between them. The CDR3 is made up of 12 amino acids. From germline, CDR1 is LNHNV and CDR2 YYDKDF (reference sequence).

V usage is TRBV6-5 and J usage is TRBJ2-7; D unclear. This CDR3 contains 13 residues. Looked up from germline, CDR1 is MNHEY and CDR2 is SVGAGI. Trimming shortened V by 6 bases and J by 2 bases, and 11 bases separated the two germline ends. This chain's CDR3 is CASSTFLAYEQYF. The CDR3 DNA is TGTGCCAGCAGCACTTTCTTAGCCTACGAGCAGTACTTC.

The CDR3, as DNA: TGTGCCACCAGCATCGGAACTAATGAAAAACTGTTTTTT. Translation gives CATSIGTNEKLFF. The rearrangement joins TRBV15 to TRBJ1-4; no clear D. This CDR3 is built from 13 residues. Germline CDR1 reads LNHNV; CDR2 reads YYDKDF (reference sequence). Deletions cut 4 bases from V and 1 base from J, with 4 bases between.